The rows below give T cell receptor beta chains drawn from one sample of a study of blood T cell repertoires in COVID-19. Data came from immunoSEQ multiplex PCR; TCRdb stores just in-frame clones and leaves some out. The top ten hold around 1.8% of the sample, which has a few hundred thousand clones, 70% to 90% seen once. Sequencing used PBMCs or T cells enriched from blood (not recorded which). These receptors all stem from a woman between 45 and 60 years old who had recovered from COVID-19. CDR3s include the opening cysteine and the closing phenylalanine or tryptophan. D genes are given only for firm matches. Clone size is given for some rows only: seen once, a few or many times, or a class if the clone is expanded.

j_gene | v_gene | abundance | d_gene | CDR3aa | CDR3nt
TRBJ2-2 | TRBV4-1 | NA | TRBD2 | CASSQGLTSGSTGELFF | TGCGCCAGCAGCCAAGGGTTGACTAGCGGGAGCACCGGGGAGCTGTTTTTT
TRBJ1-5 | TRBV10-3 | NA | NA | CAISGSERFQPQHF | TGTGCCATCAGTGGGTCGGAGAGGTTTCAGCCCCAGCATTTT
TRBJ1-2 | TRBV5-6 | NA | TRBD1 | CASSPRTGLILQNGYTF | TGTGCCAGCAGCCCACGGACAGGGCTCATCCTACAAAATGGCTACACCTTC
TRBJ2-1 | TRBV14 | NA | NA | CASSPRLGPSLFF | TGTGCCAGCAGCCCCAGACTAGGTCCTTCCCTGTTCTTC
TRBJ2-1 | TRBV7-2 | NA | TRBD2 | CASSLLGGGAYNEQFF | TGTGCCAGCAGCTTACTCGGCGGGGGGGCCTACAATGAGCAGTTCTTC
TRBJ2-1 | TRBV5-6 | NA | NA | CASSWGTTGLGNEQFF | TGTGCCAGCAGCTGGGGGACCACAGGGTTAGGTAATGAGCAGTTCTTC
TRBJ2-1 | TRBV21-1 | NA | NA | CASSNPQTSGVDNEQFF | TGTGCCAGCAGCAATCCCCAGACTAGCGGGGTTGACAATGAGCAGTTCTTC
TRBJ1-2 | TRBV19 | NA | TRBD1 | CASSIGGQDYGYTF | TGTGCCAGTAGTATAGGGGGACAGGACTATGGCTACACCTTC
TRBJ1-1 | TRBV12-3/TRBV12-4 | NA | NA | CASSAASPTEAFF | TGTGCCAGCAGCGCGGCCTCACCGACTGAAGCTTTCTTT
TRBJ2-1 | TRBV2 | NA | TRBD2 | CASSEGLAGEFF | TGTGCCAGCAGTGAGGGACTAGCTGGTGAGTTCTTC
TRBJ2-2 | TRBV27 | NA | TRBD2 | CASSLTRQGGARLAGDGTGELFF | TGTGCCAGCAGTTTGACTCGACAGGGAGGGGCCCGACTAGCGGGAGATGGAACCGGGGAGCTGTTTTTT
TRBJ2-5 | TRBV5-6 | NA | NA | CASSLVWQGQETQYF | TGTGCCAGCAGCTTGGTATGGCAGGGCCAAGAGACCCAGTACTTC
TRBJ1-6 | TRBV27 | NA | NA | CASSLSGDSPLHF | TGTGCCAGCAGTTTATCAGGGGATTCACCCCTCCACTTT
TRBJ2-5 | TRBV28 | few | NA | CATRLGEDQETQYF | TGTGCCACCCGACTAGGGGAGGATCAAGAGACCCAGTACTTC
TRBJ2-1 | TRBV5-1 | NA | NA | CASRKEPSYNEQFF | TGCGCCAGCAGGAAGGAGCCTTCCTACAATGAGCAGTTCTTC
TRBJ1-1 | TRBV5-4 | NA | NA | CASSWISGGATEAFF | TGTGCCAGCAGCTGGATCTCCGGCGGGGCCACTGAAGCTTTCTTT
TRBJ2-7 | TRBV12-3/TRBV12-4 | few | TRBD2 | CASRSGTSYEQYF | TGTGCCAGCAGATCCGGGACTAGCTACGAGCAGTACTTC
TRBJ1-5 | TRBV15 | few | NA | CATSRSGKGGQPQHF | TGTGCCACCAGCAGATCAGGGAAGGGTGGTCAGCCCCAGCATTTT
TRBJ2-7 | TRBV12-3/TRBV12-4 | NA | TRBD1 | CASKGDSSYEQYF | TGTGCCAGTAAAGGGGACAGCTCCTACGAGCAGTACTTC
TRBJ1-1 | TRBV11-3 | NA | NA | CASSPTTGSTEAFF | TGTGCCAGCAGCCCGACGACAGGCAGCACTGAAGCTTTCTTT
TRBJ2-7 | TRBV28 | NA | TRBD2 | CASRLTSGRGYEQYF | TGTGCCAGCAGGCTGACTAGCGGGAGAGGATACGAGCAGTACTTC
TRBJ2-7 | TRBV2 | NA | TRBD2 | CASSEIGGSGRGEQYF | TGTGCCAGCAGTGAAATTGGGGGTAGCGGGAGAGGCGAGCAGTACTTC
TRBJ2-5 | TRBV28 | NA | TRBD1 | CASDILGTGGETQYF | TGTGCCAGCGATATCCTAGGGACAGGGGGAGAGACCCAGTACTTC
TRBJ2-3 | TRBV5-4 | NA | NA | CASSSIASSTDTQYF | TGTGCCAGCAGCTCTATAGCGTCGAGCACAGATACGCAGTATTTT
TRBJ2-1 | TRBV3-1/TRBV3-2 | NA | NA | CASSRPLEDEQFF | TGTGCCAGCAGCCGGCCACTAGAAGATGAGCAGTTCTTC
TRBJ2-1 | TRBV27 | NA | TRBD1 | CASRAGTAYNEQFF | TGTGCCAGCAGGGCCGGGACAGCCTACAATGAGCAGTTCTTC
TRBJ1-1 | TRBV5-4 | NA | NA | CASSLAGGADTEAFF | TGTGCCAGCAGCTTGGCGGGTGGGGCGGACACTGAAGCTTTCTTT
TRBJ1-6 | TRBV28 | NA | NA | CASTLRGYSSPLHF | TGTGCCAGCACCCTCCGGGGGTACAGTTCACCCCTCCACTTT
TRBJ1-2 | TRBV10-3 | NA | TRBD1 | CAISDMDRGVGGYTF | TGTGCCATCAGTGATATGGACAGGGGGGTAGGTGGCTACACCTTC
TRBJ2-5 | TRBV27 | many | NA | CASSLSTGRETQYF | TGTGCCAGCAGTTTATCTACAGGGCGCGAGACCCAGTACTTC
TRBJ2-7 | TRBV4-1 | NA | NA | CASSSGQSYEQYF | TGCGCCAGCAGCTCCGGACAGTCCTACGAGCAGTACTTC
TRBJ2-5 | TRBV28 | NA | NA | CASSWALGETQYF | TGTGCCAGCAGTTGGGCCCTTGGGGAGACCCAGTACTTC
TRBJ1-5 | TRBV12-3/TRBV12-4 | few | NA | CASSLSGPQPQHF | TGTGCCAGCAGTTTATCTGGGCCCCAGCCCCAGCATTTT
TRBJ1-1 | TRBV6-5 | NA | NA | CASPLNTRNTEAFF | TGTGCCAGCCCCCTTAACACCCGGAACACTGAAGCTTTCTTT
TRBJ1-5 | TRBV6-1 | NA | NA | CASSEDAPGTFYSNQPQHF | TGTGCCAGCAGTGAAGATGCGCCAGGCACCTTTTATAGCAATCAGCCCCAGCATTTT
TRBJ2-3 | TRBV6-4 | NA | TRBD2 | CASSELAGESDTQYF | TGTGCCAGCAGTGAACTAGCGGGAGAATCAGATACGCAGTATTTT
TRBJ1-1 | TRBV3-1/TRBV3-2 | NA | NA | CASSQRGPGTTEAFF | TGTGCCAGCAGCCAAAGAGGTCCCGGTACCACTGAAGCTTTCTTT
TRBJ2-3 | TRBV19 | NA | NA | CASNRERTDTQYF | TGTGCCAGTAATCGGGAGCGCACAGATACGCAGTATTTT
TRBJ1-1 | TRBV6-6 | NA | NA | CASSYSIFAREAFF | TGTGCCAGCAGTTACTCGATTTTCGCCCGGGAAGCTTTCTTT
TRBJ2-7 | TRBV18 | NA | NA | CASSLTGDEQYF | TGTGCCAGCTCACTCACCGGAGACGAGCAGTACTTC
TRBJ2-3 | TRBV7-9 | NA | TRBD2 | CASSAGLAGGLSDTQYF | TGTGCCAGCAGCGCCGGACTAGCGGGAGGGCTTTCAGATACGCAGTATTTT
TRBJ1-1 | TRBV3-1/TRBV3-2 | NA | NA | CASRTTGSGEAFF | TGTGCCAGCAGGACCACAGGATCTGGTGAAGCTTTCTTT
TRBJ2-4 | TRBV28 | NA | TRBD1 | CASSLGTAGAKNIQYF | TGTGCCAGCAGTCTCGGGACAGCCGGTGCCAAAAACATTCAGTACTTC
TRBJ2-1 | TRBV7-2 | NA | NA | CASSSKSGRGEQFF | TGTGCCAGCAGCTCAAAGTCTGGGCGTGGTGAGCAGTTCTTC
TRBJ2-1 | TRBV5-6 | NA | NA | CASSLRPGLYNEQFF | TGTGCCAGCAGCCTAAGACCGGGTCTGTACAATGAGCAGTTCTTC
TRBJ2-5 | TRBV2 | NA | NA | CASSEAQASGAQYF | TGTGCCAGCAGTGAAGCGCAAGCCTCGGGGGCCCAGTACTTC
TRBJ1-1 | TRBV19 | NA | NA | CASRLLQGLAFF | TGTGCCAGTCGCCTCTTACAGGGCCTCGCTTTCTTT
TRBJ1-1 | TRBV18 | NA | TRBD1 | CASSPLDRQTEAFF | TGTGCCAGCTCACCTTTGGACAGGCAGACTGAAGCTTTCTTT
TRBJ2-7 | TRBV28 | few | TRBD2 | CASCKRGLYEQYF | TGTGCCAGCTGTAAGCGGGGGCTCTACGAGCAGTACTTC
TRBJ2-5 | TRBV7-9 | NA | TRBD2 | CASSVGLAGGPRETQYF | TGTGCCAGCAGCGTCGGACTAGCGGGAGGGCCTCGGGAGACCCAGTACTTC
TRBJ2-4 | TRBV28 | once | TRBD2 | CASSLFLGEGNIQYF | TGTGCCAGCAGTTTATTTTTGGGGGAGGGAAACATTCAGTACTTC
TRBJ2-3 | TRBV10-3 | NA | TRBD2 | CAISDASGTTDTQYF | TGTGCCATCAGTGATGCTAGCGGGACCACAGATACGCAGTATTTT